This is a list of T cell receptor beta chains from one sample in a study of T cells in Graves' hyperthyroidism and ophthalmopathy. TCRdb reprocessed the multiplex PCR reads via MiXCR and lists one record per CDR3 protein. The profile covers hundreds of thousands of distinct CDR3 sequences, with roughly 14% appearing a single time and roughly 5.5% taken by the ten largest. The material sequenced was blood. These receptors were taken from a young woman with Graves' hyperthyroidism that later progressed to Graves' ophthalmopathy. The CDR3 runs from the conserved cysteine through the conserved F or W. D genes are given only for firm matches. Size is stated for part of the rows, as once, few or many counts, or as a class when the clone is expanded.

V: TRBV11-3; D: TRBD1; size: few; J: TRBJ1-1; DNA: TGTGCCAGCAGCGACACTGCAGGGGGCACTGAAGCTTTCTTT; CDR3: CASSDTAGGTEAFF
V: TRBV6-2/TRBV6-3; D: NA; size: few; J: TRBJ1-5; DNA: TGTGCCAGCAGTTGGCTAGATTTACCCCAGCATTTT; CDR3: CASSWLDLPQHF
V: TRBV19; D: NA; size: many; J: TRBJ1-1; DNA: TGTGCCAGTAGTATCAGTGTCGAACGAAGGGCCAGCAACACTGAAGCTTTCTTT; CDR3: CASSISVERRASNTEAFF
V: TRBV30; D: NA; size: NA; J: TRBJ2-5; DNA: TGTGCCTGGAGCCTGACCCCAGGGGAGACCCAGTACTTC; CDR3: CAWSLTPGETQYF
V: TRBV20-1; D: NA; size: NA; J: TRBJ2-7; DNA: TGCAGTGCCAAGGGACACTTTTTTGACGAGCAGTACTTC; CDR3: CSAKGHFFDEQYF
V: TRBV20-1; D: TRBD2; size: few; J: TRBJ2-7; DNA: TGCAGTGCTAGAGATTGGGGGGGTGCCTACGAGCAGTACTTC; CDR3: CSARDWGGAYEQYF
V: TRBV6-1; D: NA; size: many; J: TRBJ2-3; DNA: TGTGCCAGCTCCGGGGCGACCACAGATACGCAGTATTTT; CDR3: CASSGATTDTQYF
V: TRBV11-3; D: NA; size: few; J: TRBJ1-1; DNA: TGTGCCAGCAGCTTAGCCAAGGGATACACTGAAGCTTTCTTT; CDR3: CASSLAKGYTEAFF
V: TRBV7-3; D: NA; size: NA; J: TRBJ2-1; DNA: TGTGCCAGCAGCCACACTAGAAATCTAAATGAGCAGTTCTTC; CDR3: CASSHTRNLNEQFF
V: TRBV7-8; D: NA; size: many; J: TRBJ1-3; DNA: TGTGCCAGCACCCCAAGAGGCAGGGAGTACCCCATCTTCTCTGGAAACACCATATATTTT; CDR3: CASTPRGREYPIFSGNTIYF
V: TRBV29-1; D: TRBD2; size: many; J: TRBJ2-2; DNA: TGCAGCGTAGGAAGCGGGACGAACACCGGGGAGCTGTTTTTT; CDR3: CSVGSGTNTGELFF
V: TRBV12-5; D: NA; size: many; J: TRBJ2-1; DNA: TGTGCTAGTGGCCCGGGCAATGAGCAGTTCTTC; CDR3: CASGPGNEQFF
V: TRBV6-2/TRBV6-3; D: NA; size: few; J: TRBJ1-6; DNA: TGTGCCAGCAGTTTGAGGCCGATGAATAATTCACCCCTCCACTTT; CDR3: CASSLRPMNNSPLHF
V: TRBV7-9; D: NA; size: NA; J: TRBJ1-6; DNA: TGTGCCAGCAGCCAGAGGGGGGGCATCGAGAATTCACCCCTCCACTTT; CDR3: CASSQRGGIENSPLHF
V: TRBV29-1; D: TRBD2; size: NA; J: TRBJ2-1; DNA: TGCAGCGCTAGAGGACTAGTCAGCAATGAGCAGTTCTTC; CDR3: CSARGLVSNEQFF
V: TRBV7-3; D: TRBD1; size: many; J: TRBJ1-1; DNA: TGTGCCAGCAGCCTGGACAGGGATGTGAACACTGAAGCTTTCTTT; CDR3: CASSLDRDVNTEAFF
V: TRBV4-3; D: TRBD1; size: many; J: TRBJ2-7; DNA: TGCGCCAGCAGCCAAGTACCAGGGGGCTCCTACGAGCAGTACTTC; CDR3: CASSQVPGGSYEQYF